Following are 27 T cell receptor beta chains from one sample sequenced in a study of T cell repertoires in cytomegalovirus infection. TCRdb recomputed calls from the reads with MiXCR, one row per CDR3 protein. The data contain 50,000 to 60,000 distinct CDR3 sequences, 15% to 20% of them singletons. What these receptors recognize is not known. This specimen was CD8+ T cells from cultured PBMCs, taken from culture after CMV antigen stimulation. Receptor source: a human donor in good health (CMV status not recorded). Some clones in this sample may be carry-over from other donors' samples.

The chain is built from TRBV6-5 and TRBJ2-7; no reliable D call. The CDR3 is 12 amino acids. Germline values: CDR1 MNHEY, CDR2 SVGAGI. Between the trimmed V and J ends, which lost 1 base and 6 bases, there was a span of 7 bases. The CDR3 loop reads CASSYFFGEQYF. The CDR3 bases are TGTGCCAGCAGTTACTTCTTTGGCGAGCAGTACTTC.

The rearrangement uses TRBV7-2 and TRBJ2-7; D is perhaps TRBD1 (6 bases). The CDR3 totals 15 residues. V lost 1 base, J lost 3 bases, and 13 bases lay in between. The germline CDR1 and CDR2 sequences are SGHTA and FQGNSA. CDR3 bases: TGTGCCAGCAGCTTAGGCGCCAGGGGTCACTACGAGCAGTACTTC. Translated: CASSLGARGHYEQYF.

This CDR3 reads CASSPDTYEQYF. Here the CDR3 DNA reads TGTGCCAGCAGTCCGGACACCTACGAGCAGTACTTC. The chain couples TRBV12-3 or TRBV12-4 to TRBJ2-7, with TRBD1 as a possible D gene (5 bases). V shed 5 bases and J shed 2 bases, with 7 bases lying between them. The CDR3 totals 12 residues.

The chain combines TRBV28 with TRBJ1-3; D remains ambiguous. The CDR3 loop spans 11 amino acids. V dropped 5 bases and J dropped 5 bases, with 4 bases sitting between them. Germline V gene lookup returns CDR1 MDHEN and CDR2 SYDVKM. As DNA, the CDR3 is TGTGCCAGCAGTCCCAGAAACACCATATATTTT. It translates to CASSPRNTIYF.

This clonotype was seen more than once but under ten times. The chain has TRBV7-8 and TRBJ1-5; maybe TRBD1 (5 bases). Trimming took 7 bases from V and 1 from J, leaving 11 bases between them. Germline V gives CDR1 SGHVS, CDR2 FQNEAQ. The CDR3 length is 14 residues. CDR3 DNA sequence: TGTGCCAGCAACCCGGGGGGGAGCAATCAGCCCCAGCATTTT. This encodes CASNPGGSNQPQHF.

This clonotype was counted only a few times. The V and J genes are TRBV5-6 and TRBJ1-1; D is perhaps TRBD1 (5 bases). This CDR3 spans 12 amino acids. The V gene lost 4 bases and the J gene lost 8 bases, with 12 bases spanning the gap. Germline values: CDR1 SGHDT, CDR2 YYEEEE. The CDR3 region has the DNA TGTGCCAGCAGCCAGGGAGTCTCGGAAGCTTTCTTT. Protein product: CASSQGVSEAFF.

Only a few counts were recorded for this clonotype. The chain is built from TRBV7-8 and TRBJ2-5; D is unclear. The V gene lost 5 bases and the J gene lost 3 bases, with 13 bases spanning the gap. Germline values: CDR1 SGHVS, CDR2 FQNEAQ. CDR3 length: 14 residues. DNA of the CDR3: TGTGCCAGCAGCCCCGTCTCGACTGAAGAGACCCAGTACTTC. Protein sequence: CASSPVSTEETQYF.

This clonotype has more than one count but fewer than ten. The V call is TRBV27, the J call TRBJ1-1; D unresolved. The CDR3 is 15 residues long. In germline, CDR1 is MNHEY, CDR2 SMNVEV (reference sequence). V gave up 6 bases and J gave up 7 bases, with 21 bases separating them. In DNA form, the CDR3 reads TGTGCCAGCAGCCATGGGTATGCCCGGTTAGGTGAAGCTTTCTTT. Translation: CASSHGYARLGEAFF.

The sample holds a few counts of this clonotype. The chain has TRBV7-6 and TRBJ2-1; D is undetermined. This CDR3 has 15 amino acids. CDR1 and CDR2 (germline): SGHVS, FNYEAQ. Trimming took off 4 bases at V and 0 bases at J, with 10 bases between the two ends. The CDR3: CASSSGWNSYNEQFF. The CDR3 DNA follows: TGTGCCAGCAGCTCAGGATGGAACTCCTACAATGAGCAGTTCTTC.

This clonotype occurred a few times. V and J are TRBV10-3 and TRBJ1-4; D possibly corresponds to TRBD1 (6 bases). The CDR3 sequence is 17 residues long. Deletions cut 3 bases from V and 4 bases from J, with 18 bases between. Germline V lookup: CDR1 ENHRY, CDR2 SYGVKD. The CDR3 region is CAISEEGAGARNEKLFF. In nucleotides, the CDR3 is TGTGCCATCAGTGAAGAGGGTGCGGGGGCGCGTAATGAAAAACTGTTTTTT.

This clonotype was seen a handful of times. The rearrangement joins TRBV7-6 to TRBJ1-1, with D possibly matching TRBD1 (5 bases). Trimming cost V 5 bases and J 9 bases, with 7 bases left between them. CDR3 length equals 10 residues. From germline, CDR1 is SGHVS and CDR2 FNYEAQ. CDR3 region: CASSRDQAFF. Here the CDR3 DNA reads TGTGCCAGCAGCCGGGACCAAGCTTTCTTT.

This clonotype appeared a few times. The J gene is TRBJ1-1, the V gene TRBV9; no reliable D call. The CDR3 sequence is 10 residues long. Trimming removed 4 bases from V and 7 bases from J, with 5 bases in between. Germline V CDR1 and CDR2: SGDLS, YYNGEE. CDR3: CASSPDEAFF. Written as DNA, the CDR3 is TGTGCCAGCAGCCCCGATGAAGCTTTCTTT.

There are a few counts of this clonotype. The chain uses TRBV12-3 or TRBV12-4 and TRBJ1-2; the D is unclear. V lost 4 bases and J lost 7, with 10 bases in between. The CDR3 consists of 12 residues. The CDR3 region is CASSSNFPGYTF. In nucleotides, the CDR3 is TGTGCCAGCAGTTCAAACTTCCCTGGCTACACCTTC.

The chain is built from TRBV7-2 and TRBJ1-1, with no clear D. The V gene's germline CDR1 is SGHTA and CDR2 FQGNSA. V was shortened by 2 bases and J by 11 bases, with 6 bases between the two germline ends. The length of the CDR3 is 10 residues. CDR3 residues: CASSLREAFF. DNA of the CDR3: TGTGCCAGCAGCTTAAGGGAGGCTTTCTTT.

This clonotype was seen just once. This CDR3 is CASSYGLREASGNTIYF. CDR3 DNA sequence: TGTGCCAGCAGTTACGGTCTCCGCGAGGCCTCTGGAAACACCATATATTTT. The chain joins TRBV6-6 to TRBJ1-3, with D uncertain. The V and J ends lost 2 bases and 0 bases respectively, with 14 bases between them. CDR3 size: 17 residues. The germline V gene has CDR1 MNHNY and CDR2 SVGAGI (reference sequence).

This clonotype was picked up a small number of times. This chain joins TRBV7-2 and TRBJ2-5, with 7 bases fitting TRBD2. CDR3 size: 14 residues. J lost 3 bases, V lost 5 bases, and 6 bases had no gene match. The germline V gene encodes CDR1 SGHTA and CDR2 FQGNSA. The CDR3 here is CASSIGGEKETQYF. The CDR3 region has the DNA TGTGCCAGCAGCATTGGGGGGGAGAAAGAGACCCAGTACTTC.

Note on this clonotype: This may arise from a read error, as a much more abundant clone is one base away. The V gene is TRBV7-2, the J gene TRBJ2-7; possible D gene TRBD1, 6 bases. Germline V gives CDR1 SGHTA, CDR2 FQGNSA. CDR3 length equals 12 residues. V lost 7 bases, J lost 3 bases, and 10 bases lay in between. The CDR3 is CASTLDSYEQYF. The CDR3 DNA sequence: TGTGCCAGCACCTTGGACAGCTACGAGCAGTACTTC.

This clonotype was detected a few times. The gene calls are TRBV6-2 or TRBV6-3 and TRBJ2-7; TRBD1 might be the D (6 bases). The CDR3 contains 15 residues. Trimming took off 5 bases at V and 5 bases at J, with 19 bases between the two ends. Per the germline V gene, CDR1 is MNHEY and CDR2 is SVGEGT. This CDR3 is CASSTGAGASDEQYF. CDR3 DNA: TGTGCCAGCAGTACCGGGGCAGGGGCGAGCGACGAGCAGTACTTC.

The V call is TRBV11-2, the J call TRBJ1-1, with 9 bases aligning to TRBD1. This CDR3 is built from 15 residues. Germline V CDR1 and CDR2: SGHAT, FQNNGV. The trim removed 4 bases at V and 3 bases at J, leaving 6 bases unmatched. As DNA, the CDR3 is TGTGCCAGCAGCTGGACAGGGGACCCATACACTGAAGCTTTCTTT. It yields the protein CASSWTGDPYTEAFF. Using reference TRBV11-2 and TRBJ1-1 for the parts outside the CDR3, the full variable domain is EAGVAQSPRYKIIEKRQSVAFWCNPISGHATLYWYQQILGQGPKLLIQFQNNGVVDDSQLPKDRFSAERLKGVDSTLKIQPAKLEDSAVYLCASSWTGDPYTEAFFGQGTRLTVV.

Concerning this clonotype itself: The junction does not match germline at one end; this may be a read error. The chain combines TRBV5-3 with TRBJ2-5; 8 bases agree with TRBD1. TRBV5-3 is treated as an ORF (open reading frame) with a function not yet certain. This CDR3 region has 12 residues. This CDR3 is CASSWTGETQYF. The CDR3 nucleotides are TGTGCCAGCAGCTGGACAGGGGAGACCCAGTACTTC.

This clonotype was seen once. The genes are TRBV7-9 and TRBJ1-1, with 7 bases lining up with TRBD1. Germline V gene lookup returns CDR1 SEHNR and CDR2 FQNEAQ (reference sequence). This CDR3 comprises 15 residues. Trimming took 2 bases from V and 2 from J; bases not matched to a gene: 5. CDR3 DNA sequence: TGTGCCAGCAGCTTAACAGGGGACATCAACACTGAAGCTTTCTTT. It specifies CASSLTGDINTEAFF.

This clonotype was seen only a few times. This sequence joins TRBV12-3 or TRBV12-4 and TRBJ2-1; D tentatively reads TRBD1 or TRBD2 (5 bases each). The CDR3 runs to 12 residues. V lost 7 bases to trimming and J lost 9 bases, with 13 bases between them. The CDR3 DNA follows: TGTGCCAGCACTACAGGAGAGGGTGAGCAGTTCTTC. It yields the protein CASTTGEGEQFF.

The chain has TRBV25-1 and TRBJ1-5, with a possible D match to TRBD1 (5 bases). Germline-derived CDR1 and CDR2 are MGHDK and SYGVNS. The CDR3 spans 15 residues. Trimming took 2 bases from V and 6 from J, leaving 14 bases between them. The CDR3 DNA follows: TGTGCCAGCAGTGAAGGGTCAGGGATCGGTCAGCCCCAGCATTTT. The encoded protein is CASSEGSGIGQPQHF.

V is TRBV2 and J is TRBJ2-7, with 8 bases identical to TRBD1. The CDR3 extends over 15 amino acids. The V gene's germline CDR1 is SNHLY and CDR2 FYNNEI. V was pared by 1 base and J by 2 bases, with 4 bases of the junction left unmatched. The CDR3 DNA follows: TGTGCCAGCAGTGAAGGCCAGGGGGCTACCTACGAGCAGTACTTC. Translating gives CASSEGQGATYEQYF.

This clonotype appeared once. CDR3 loop: CATSRDCGVYEQYF. In nucleotides, the CDR3 is TGTGCCACCAGCAGAGATTGTGGGGTTTACGAGCAGTACTTC. V usage is TRBV15 and J usage is TRBJ2-7; D gene uncertain. CDR3 length: 14 amino acids. Trimming took 0 bases from V and 4 from J, leaving 10 bases between them. Germline CDR1 is LNHNV and CDR2 is YYDKDF (reference sequence).

This rearrangement joins TRBV7-6 to TRBJ2-7, with D perhaps given as TRBD1 or TRBD2 (6 bases each). V gave up 4 bases and J gave up 6 bases, with 22 bases separating them. Germline V lookup: CDR1 SGHVS, CDR2 FNYEAQ. The CDR3 covers 16 residues. CDR3 coding DNA: TGTGCCAGCAGCTCCCTCCGGGGGCGTAAGGACTCCGAGCAGTACTTC. Translation gives CASSSLRGRKDSEQYF.

This clonotype appeared a few times. The CDR3 DNA sequence: TGTGCCAGCAGTTTATCAGCGTTTGAAGCTTTCTTT. Protein: CASSLSAFEAFF. The rearrangement joins TRBV12-3 or TRBV12-4 to TRBJ1-1; no clear D. The CDR3 consists of 12 residues. The ends were cut back, 2 bases at V and 7 bases at J, with 8 bases in the middle.